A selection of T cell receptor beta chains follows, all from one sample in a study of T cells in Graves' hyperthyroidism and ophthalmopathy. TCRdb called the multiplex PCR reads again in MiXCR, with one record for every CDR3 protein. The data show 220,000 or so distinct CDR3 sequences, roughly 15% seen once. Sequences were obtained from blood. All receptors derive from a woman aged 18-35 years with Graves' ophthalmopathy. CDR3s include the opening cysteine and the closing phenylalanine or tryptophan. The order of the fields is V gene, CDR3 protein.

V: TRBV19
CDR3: CASSSVIGAFF

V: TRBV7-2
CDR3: CASSPGTGSRNEQFF

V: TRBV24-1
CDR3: CATSDSFGTGHDEQFF

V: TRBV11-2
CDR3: CASSSTGGGAKDTQYF

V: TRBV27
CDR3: CASSSMGTAQAFF

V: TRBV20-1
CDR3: CSARDLDSLSGANVLTF

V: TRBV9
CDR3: CASSVQSSDSPLHF

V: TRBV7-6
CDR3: CASSLGGLAGLYNEQFF

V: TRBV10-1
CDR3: CASSESLAGEQYF

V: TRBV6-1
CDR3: CASSDTTGIDEQFF

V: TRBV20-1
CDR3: CSAREDAGMDSPLHF

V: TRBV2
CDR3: CASAGQGAREQYF

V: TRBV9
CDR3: CASSAPELPNEQFF

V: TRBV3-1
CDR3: CASSHKLRSAGESDTQYF

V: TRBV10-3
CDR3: CAITQGLNTEAFF

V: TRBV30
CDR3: CAWKGRDTQYF

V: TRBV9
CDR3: CASSVEGGSGEQYF

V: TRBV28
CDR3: CASSLYSSAGGLTDTQYF

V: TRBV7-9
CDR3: CASSSRTEFF

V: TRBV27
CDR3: CASGKFDQPQHF

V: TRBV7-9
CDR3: CASSLDEAGGPYTF

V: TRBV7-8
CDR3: CASSGPGANVLTF

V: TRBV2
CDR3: CASSEATLGGGSGQPQHF

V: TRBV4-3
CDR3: CASSQGTLSTGELFF

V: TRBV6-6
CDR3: CASSYSSGVNSPLHF

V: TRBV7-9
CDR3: CASSFVGGQGGIWHGYTF

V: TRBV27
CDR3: CASSSPPRDSYNSPLHF

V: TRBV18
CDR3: CASSIRDTINEQFF

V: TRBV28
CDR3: CASNLGGNYGYTF

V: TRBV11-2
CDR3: CASSFRQRGSPLHF

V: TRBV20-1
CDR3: CSASKPGQARDTQYF

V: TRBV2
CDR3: CASSERSSIHEQYF

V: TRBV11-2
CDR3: CASSPGRTSTGELFF

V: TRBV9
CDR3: CASSATAGGYYGYTF

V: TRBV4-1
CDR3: CASSQETSGGKDEQFF

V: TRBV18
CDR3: CASSRDRGGDTQYF

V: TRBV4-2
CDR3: CASSQPYQETQYF

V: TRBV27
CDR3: CASSSTGRPTNEQFF

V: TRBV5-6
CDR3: CASSLPNQFDTQYF

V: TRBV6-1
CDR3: CATRGARGQYEQYF